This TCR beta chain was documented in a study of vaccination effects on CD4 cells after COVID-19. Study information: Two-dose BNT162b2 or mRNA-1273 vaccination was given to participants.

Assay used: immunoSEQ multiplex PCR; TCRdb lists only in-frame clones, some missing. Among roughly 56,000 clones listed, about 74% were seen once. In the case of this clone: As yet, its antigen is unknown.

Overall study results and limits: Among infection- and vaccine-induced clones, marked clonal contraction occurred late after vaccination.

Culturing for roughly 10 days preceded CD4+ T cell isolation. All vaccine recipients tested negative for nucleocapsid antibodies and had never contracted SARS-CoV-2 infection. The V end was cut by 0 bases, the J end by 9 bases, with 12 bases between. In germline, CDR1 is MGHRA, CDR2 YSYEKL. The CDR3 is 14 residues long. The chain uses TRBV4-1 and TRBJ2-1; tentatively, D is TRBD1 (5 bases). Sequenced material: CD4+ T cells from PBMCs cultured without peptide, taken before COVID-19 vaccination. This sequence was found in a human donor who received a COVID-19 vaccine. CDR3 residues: CASSQDGAVGEQFF. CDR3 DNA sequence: TGCGCCAGCAGCCAAGATGGGGCTGTAGGTGAGCAGTTCTTC.